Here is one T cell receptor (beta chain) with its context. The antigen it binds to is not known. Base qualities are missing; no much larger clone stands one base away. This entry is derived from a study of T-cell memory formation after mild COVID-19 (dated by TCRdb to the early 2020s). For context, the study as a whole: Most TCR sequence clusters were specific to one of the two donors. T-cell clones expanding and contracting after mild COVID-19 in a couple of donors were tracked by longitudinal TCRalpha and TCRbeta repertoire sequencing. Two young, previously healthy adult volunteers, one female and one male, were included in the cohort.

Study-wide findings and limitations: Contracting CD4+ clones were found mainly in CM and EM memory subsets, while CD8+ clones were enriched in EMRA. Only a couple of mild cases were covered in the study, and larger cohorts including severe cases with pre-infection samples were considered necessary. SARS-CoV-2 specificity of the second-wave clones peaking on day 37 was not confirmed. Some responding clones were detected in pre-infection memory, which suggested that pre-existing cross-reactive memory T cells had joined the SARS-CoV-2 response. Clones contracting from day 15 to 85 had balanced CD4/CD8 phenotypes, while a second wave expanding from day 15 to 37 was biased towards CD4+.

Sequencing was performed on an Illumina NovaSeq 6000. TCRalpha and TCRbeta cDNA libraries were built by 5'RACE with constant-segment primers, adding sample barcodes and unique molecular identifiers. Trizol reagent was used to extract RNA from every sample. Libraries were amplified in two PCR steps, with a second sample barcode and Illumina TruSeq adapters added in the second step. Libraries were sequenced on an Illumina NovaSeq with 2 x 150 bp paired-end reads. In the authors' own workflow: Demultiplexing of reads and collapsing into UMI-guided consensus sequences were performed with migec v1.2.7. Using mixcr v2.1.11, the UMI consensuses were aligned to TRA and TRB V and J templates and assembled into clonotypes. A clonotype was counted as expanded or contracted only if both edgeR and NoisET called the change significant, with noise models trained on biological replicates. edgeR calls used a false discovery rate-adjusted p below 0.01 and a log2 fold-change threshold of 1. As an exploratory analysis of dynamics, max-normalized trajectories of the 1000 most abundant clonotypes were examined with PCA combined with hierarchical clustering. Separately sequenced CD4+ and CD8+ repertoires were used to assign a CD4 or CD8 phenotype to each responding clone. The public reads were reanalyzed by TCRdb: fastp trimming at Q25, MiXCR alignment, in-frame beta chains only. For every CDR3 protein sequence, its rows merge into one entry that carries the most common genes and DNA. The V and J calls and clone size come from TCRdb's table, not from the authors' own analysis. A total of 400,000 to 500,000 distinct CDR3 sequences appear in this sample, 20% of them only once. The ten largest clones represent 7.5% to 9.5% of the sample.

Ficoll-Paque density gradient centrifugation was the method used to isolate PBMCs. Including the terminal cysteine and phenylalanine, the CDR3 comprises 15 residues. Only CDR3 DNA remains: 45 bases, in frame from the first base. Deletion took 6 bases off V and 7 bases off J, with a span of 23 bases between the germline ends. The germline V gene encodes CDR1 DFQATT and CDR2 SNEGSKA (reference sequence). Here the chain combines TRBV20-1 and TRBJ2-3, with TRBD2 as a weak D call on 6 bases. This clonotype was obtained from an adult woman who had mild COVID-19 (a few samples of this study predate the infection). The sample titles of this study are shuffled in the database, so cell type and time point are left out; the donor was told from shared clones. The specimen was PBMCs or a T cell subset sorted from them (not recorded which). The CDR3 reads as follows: CSAVPIAVHTYTQYF. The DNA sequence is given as TGCAGTGCCGTGCCAATAGCGGTGCATACCTATACGCAGTATTTT.